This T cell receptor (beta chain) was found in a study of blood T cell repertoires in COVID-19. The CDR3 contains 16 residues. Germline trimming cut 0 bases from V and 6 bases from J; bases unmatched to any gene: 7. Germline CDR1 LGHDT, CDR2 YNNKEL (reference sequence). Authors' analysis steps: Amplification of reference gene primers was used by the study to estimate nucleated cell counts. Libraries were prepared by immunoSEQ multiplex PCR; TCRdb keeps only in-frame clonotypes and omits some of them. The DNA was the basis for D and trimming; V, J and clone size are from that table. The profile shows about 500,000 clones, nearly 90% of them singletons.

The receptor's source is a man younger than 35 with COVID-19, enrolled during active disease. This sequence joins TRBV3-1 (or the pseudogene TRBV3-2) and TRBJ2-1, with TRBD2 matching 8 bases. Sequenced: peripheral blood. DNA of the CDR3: TGTGCCAGCAGCCAAGATGGCACTAGCGGCTTCAATGAGCAGTTCTTC. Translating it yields CASSQDGTSGFNEQFF.